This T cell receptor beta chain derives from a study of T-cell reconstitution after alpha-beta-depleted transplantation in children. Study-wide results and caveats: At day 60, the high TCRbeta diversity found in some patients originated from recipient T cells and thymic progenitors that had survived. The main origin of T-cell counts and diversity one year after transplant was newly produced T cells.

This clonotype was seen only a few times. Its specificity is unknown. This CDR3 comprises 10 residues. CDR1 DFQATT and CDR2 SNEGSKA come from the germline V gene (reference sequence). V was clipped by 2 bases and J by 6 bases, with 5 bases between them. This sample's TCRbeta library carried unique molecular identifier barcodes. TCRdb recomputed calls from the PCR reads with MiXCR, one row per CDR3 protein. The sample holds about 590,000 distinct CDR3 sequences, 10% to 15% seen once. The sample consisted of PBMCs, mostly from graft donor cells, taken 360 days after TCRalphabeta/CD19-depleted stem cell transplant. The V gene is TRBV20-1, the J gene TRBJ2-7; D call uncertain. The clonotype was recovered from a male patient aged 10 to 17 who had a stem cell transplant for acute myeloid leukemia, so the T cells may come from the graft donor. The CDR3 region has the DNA TGCAGTGCTAGAAACGCCGAGCAGTACTTC. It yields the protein CSARNAEQYF.